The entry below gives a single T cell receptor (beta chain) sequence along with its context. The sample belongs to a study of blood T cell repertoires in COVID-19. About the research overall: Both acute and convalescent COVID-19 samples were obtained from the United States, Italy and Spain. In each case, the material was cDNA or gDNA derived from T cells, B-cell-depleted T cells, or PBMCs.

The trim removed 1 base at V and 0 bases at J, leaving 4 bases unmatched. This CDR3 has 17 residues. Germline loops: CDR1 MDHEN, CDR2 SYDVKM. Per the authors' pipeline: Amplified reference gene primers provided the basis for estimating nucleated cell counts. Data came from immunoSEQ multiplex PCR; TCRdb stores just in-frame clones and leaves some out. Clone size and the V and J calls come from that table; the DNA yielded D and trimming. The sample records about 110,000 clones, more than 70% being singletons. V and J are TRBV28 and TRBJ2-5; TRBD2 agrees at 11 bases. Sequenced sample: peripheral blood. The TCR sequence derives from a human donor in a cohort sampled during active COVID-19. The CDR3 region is CASSLLLAGVDQETQYF. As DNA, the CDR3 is TGTGCCAGCAGTTTATTACTAGCGGGAGTGGACCAAGAGACCCAGTACTTC.